The 5 T cell receptor beta chains given below trace back to one sample, sequenced in a study of identifying expanded T cells in peripheral blood. Sequencing was performed with immunoSEQ multiplex PCR; in TCRdb, only in-frame clones are kept and a portion is missing. This sample yields 100,000 or so clones, of which approximately 89% are seen a single time; 5% to 6.5% belongs to the top ten. Input material: blood. The receptor source for this set is a person between 18 and 70 years old in good health.

The chain uses TRBV2 and TRBJ2-3; no definite D call. This CDR3 is 11 amino acids long. CDR1 and CDR2 (germline): SNHLY, FYNNEI. The germline V and J ends were trimmed by 2 bases and 6 bases, with 3 bases remaining between them. This CDR3 reads CASSEPDTQYF. DNA for the CDR3: TGTGCCAGCAGTGAACCCGATACGCAGTATTTT.

This chain joins TRBV2 and TRBJ2-7; 8 positions match TRBD2. J lost 7 bases, V lost 6 bases, and 11 bases had no gene match. The V gene's germline CDR1 is SNHLY and CDR2 FYNNEI. There are 14 residues in the CDR3. The CDR3 spells CASRHNPREGEQYF. The CDR3 DNA sequence: TGTGCCAGCAGACACAACCCCCGGGAGGGTGAGCAGTACTTC.

The chain couples TRBV13 to TRBJ1-1, with D maybe TRBD1 (5 bases). CDR3 size: 14 residues. Trimming took off 1 base at V and 10 bases at J, with 16 bases between the two ends. CDR1 PRHDT and CDR2 FYEKMQ come from the germline V gene (reference sequence). The CDR3 DNA is TGTGCCAGCAGCTTAGCAGGGTTAGGATTTTCAGCTTTCTTT. Protein sequence: CASSLAGLGFSAFF.

The chain combines TRBV19 with TRBJ2-1; a weak D match, TRBD2 (6 bases). V lost 1 base and J lost 0, with 13 bases in between. CDR3 size: 17 residues. CDR1 and CDR2 (germline): LNHDA, SQIVND (reference sequence). The CDR3 coding sequence is TGTGCCAGTAGTATAGCTTCTAGCGCCTACTCCTACAATGAGCAGTTCTTC. Translated: CASSIASSAYSYNEQFF.

This rearrangement joins TRBV4-3 to TRBJ1-1; D may be TRBD1 (5 bases). The CDR3 contains 16 residues. Germline V gives CDR1 LGHNA, CDR2 YSLEER. Trimming removed 0 bases from V and 6 bases from J, with 17 bases in between. This CDR3 is CASSQDENRRWAEAFF. In DNA, the CDR3 is TGCGCCAGCAGCCAAGACGAGAACAGGAGGTGGGCTGAAGCTTTCTTT.